This T cell receptor (beta chain) originates from a study of response to subunit inactivated influenza vaccine. TCRdb itself ran the RT-PCR reads through MiXCR, one entry per CDR3 protein. The sample contains 700,000 to 900,000 distinct CDR3 sequences, approximately 21% of which appear only once. This clonotype has only a few counts. Its cognate antigen is unknown. Its ends do not fully match the called genes, so a read error is possible. The study, taken as a whole, reports: Each seasonal influenza vaccination, the authors suggested, recruits few new T cells.

Sequences were derived from PBMCs from blood, sampled more than 4 days after vaccination. This receptor was taken from a man aged 50-59 years who received an inactivated influenza vaccine.

The DNA for the CDR3 is TGCAGTGCCAGAGCTGGCCGGGACAGGAATAATTCACCCCTCCACTTT. This translates into CSARAGRDRNNSPLHF. The chain employs TRBV20-1 and TRBJ1-6; the match to TRBD1 covers 8 bases. The CDR3 sequence is 16 residues long. The germline V gene has CDR1 DFQATT and CDR2 SNEGSKA (reference sequence).